A selection of T cell receptor beta chains follows, all from one sample in a study of cytomegalovirus exposure and HLA in healthy donors. TCRdb's table, derived via immunoSEQ multiplex PCR, lists solely in-frame clones and lacks some. The table includes over 150,000 clones, about 73% detected once. The sequencing sample was made of PBMCs. The receptors stem from a woman in her 50s in good health and CMV-seropositive. The CDR3 runs from the conserved cysteine through the conserved F or W. Fields, in order: D gene, V gene, J gene, clone size, CDR3 DNA, CDR3 protein. The D gene is left open where the match is weak. A clone size is listed for some rows: how often the clone was seen (once, few, many), or a class if it is expanded.

d_gene: NA
v_gene: TRBV2
j_gene: TRBJ2-5
abundance: NA
CDR3nt: TGTGCCAGCAGTGATTGGCGCCAGAAGAGGCCAGAGGAGACCCAGTACTTC
CDR3aa: CASSDWRQKRPEETQYF

d_gene: TRBD1
v_gene: TRBV4-1
j_gene: TRBJ1-1
abundance: NA
CDR3nt: TGCGCCAGCAGCCAAGACGGACAGGGGCGCACTGAAGCTTTCTTT
CDR3aa: CASSQDGQGRTEAFF

d_gene: TRBD1
v_gene: TRBV6-1
j_gene: TRBJ2-3
abundance: NA
CDR3nt: TGTGCCAGCAATTACAGGGGGGCCTTAGATACGCAGTATTTT
CDR3aa: CASNYRGALDTQYF

d_gene: NA
v_gene: TRBV7-9
j_gene: TRBJ1-1
abundance: NA
CDR3nt: TGTGCCAGCAGCGACAACGAGGGGGGAGGGGGAAACACTGAAGCTTTCTTT
CDR3aa: CASSDNEGGGGNTEAFF

d_gene: NA
v_gene: TRBV5-4
j_gene: TRBJ1-1
abundance: NA
CDR3nt: TGTGCCAGCAGATTGGGGGGGGGTAGTACTGAAGCTTTCTTT
CDR3aa: CASRLGGGSTEAFF

d_gene: TRBD1
v_gene: TRBV18
j_gene: TRBJ2-3
abundance: NA
CDR3nt: TGTGCCAGCTCACGGACAGGAAGGACAGATACGCAGTATTTT
CDR3aa: CASSRTGRTDTQYF

d_gene: NA
v_gene: TRBV5-1
j_gene: TRBJ1-4
abundance: NA
CDR3nt: TGCGCCAGCAGCTTGGGTAAAACTAATGAAAAACTGTTTTTT
CDR3aa: CASSLGKTNEKLFF

d_gene: TRBD2
v_gene: TRBV6-5
j_gene: TRBJ2-3
abundance: few
CDR3nt: TGTGCCAGCAGTTACCTCTCTAGCGGGGGGGCAGATACGCAGTATTTT
CDR3aa: CASSYLSSGGADTQYF

d_gene: TRBD2
v_gene: TRBV5-1
j_gene: TRBJ2-2
abundance: NA
CDR3nt: TGCGCCAGCAGCCACGGAGCGGGGGGGCAGACCACCGGGGAGCTGTTTTTT
CDR3aa: CASSHGAGGQTTGELFF

d_gene: NA
v_gene: TRBV4-1
j_gene: TRBJ1-1
abundance: NA
CDR3nt: TGCGCCAGCAGCCAAGTCGGCGGGCTCCGCACTGAAGCTTTCTTT
CDR3aa: CASSQVGGLRTEAFF

d_gene: TRBD1
v_gene: TRBV30
j_gene: TRBJ1-6
abundance: NA
CDR3nt: TGTGCCTGGAGTAAAGCTCCCGGGACAGCGAGCTCCTATAATTCACCCCTCCACTTT
CDR3aa: CAWSKAPGTASSYNSPLHF

d_gene: NA
v_gene: TRBV11-2
j_gene: TRBJ2-2
abundance: NA
CDR3nt: TGTGCCAGCAGCTTAGCCATAGCCGGGGAGCTGTTTTTT
CDR3aa: CASSLAIAGELFF

d_gene: TRBD2
v_gene: TRBV11-2
j_gene: TRBJ2-1
abundance: NA
CDR3nt: TGTGCCAGCAGCCAAACTAGCGGGGGCCCCTGGGATGAGCAGTTCTTC
CDR3aa: CASSQTSGGPWDEQFF

d_gene: TRBD1
v_gene: TRBV6-1
j_gene: TRBJ2-3
abundance: NA
CDR3nt: TGTGCCAGCAGGAGACAGGGTTCTAGCACAGATACGCAGTATTTT
CDR3aa: CASRRQGSSTDTQYF

d_gene: NA
v_gene: TRBV27
j_gene: TRBJ2-7
abundance: NA
CDR3nt: TGTGCCAGCAGTTTAGTAGCAGGGGCCTACGAGCAATACTTC
CDR3aa: CASSLVAGAYEQYF

d_gene: NA
v_gene: TRBV6-1
j_gene: TRBJ1-5
abundance: NA
CDR3nt: TGTGCCAGCAGTGAAGGAGGAGCCCGGAGTCAGCCCCAGCATTTT
CDR3aa: CASSEGGARSQPQHF

d_gene: TRBD2
v_gene: TRBV6-6
j_gene: TRBJ2-2
abundance: NA
CDR3nt: TGTGCCAGCAGTCTTAGCGGGGGGTATACCGGGGAGCTGTTTTTT
CDR3aa: CASSLSGGYTGELFF

d_gene: TRBD1
v_gene: TRBV6-5
j_gene: TRBJ2-2
abundance: few
CDR3nt: TGTGCCAGCAGTCCTGCCCAGGGGGCCGGGGAGCTGTTTTTT
CDR3aa: CASSPAQGAGELFF

d_gene: NA
v_gene: TRBV11-2
j_gene: TRBJ1-1
abundance: NA
CDR3nt: TGTGCCAGCAGCGACATCATGAACACTGAAGCTTTCTTT
CDR3aa: CASSDIMNTEAFF

d_gene: NA
v_gene: TRBV5-4
j_gene: TRBJ1-1
abundance: NA
CDR3nt: TGTGCCAGCAGCCCCGGGGGGGGCTCTGAAGCTTTCTTT
CDR3aa: CASSPGGGSEAFF

d_gene: TRBD1
v_gene: TRBV6-5
j_gene: TRBJ1-2
abundance: once
CDR3nt: TGTGCCAGCAGCCCACAGGGGGCGCAGGGCTACACCTTC
CDR3aa: CASSPQGAQGYTF

d_gene: NA
v_gene: TRBV5-4
j_gene: TRBJ2-1
abundance: NA
CDR3nt: TGTGCCAGCAGCTTGGCGGGGACTCTTCAAGGGAATGAGCAGTTCTTC
CDR3aa: CASSLAGTLQGNEQFF

d_gene: TRBD1
v_gene: TRBV2
j_gene: TRBJ2-5
abundance: NA
CDR3nt: TGTGCCAGCAGCCTGGGACAGGGGACCCAGTACTTC
CDR3aa: CASSLGQGTQYF

d_gene: NA
v_gene: TRBV19
j_gene: TRBJ1-2
abundance: NA
CDR3nt: TGTGCCAGTAGACTCTCTTCTAGATTTAACTATGGCTACACCTTC
CDR3aa: CASRLSSRFNYGYTF

d_gene: NA
v_gene: TRBV30
j_gene: TRBJ1-1
abundance: NA
CDR3nt: TGTGCCTGGAGTCTGCAGGAAATGAACACTGAAGCTTTCTTT
CDR3aa: CAWSLQEMNTEAFF

d_gene: NA
v_gene: TRBV30
j_gene: TRBJ2-7
abundance: few
CDR3nt: TGTGCCTGGGGCCAGAGGGACGAGCAGTACTTC
CDR3aa: CAWGQRDEQYF

d_gene: TRBD2
v_gene: TRBV7-3
j_gene: TRBJ2-5
abundance: NA
CDR3nt: TGTGCCAGCAGCTTAGGAGCGGGGGAGGGAGAGACCCAGTACTTC
CDR3aa: CASSLGAGEGETQYF